The TCR beta chain described here comes from a study of blood T cell repertoires in COVID-19. Germline V gives CDR1 LNHDA, CDR2 SQIVND (reference sequence). The J segment lost 5 bases and the V segment lost 5 bases, leaving 7 bases of the junction unmatched. The CDR3 spans 16 residues. Assay: immunoSEQ multiplex PCR; the TCRdb copy retains only in-frame clones and omits some. This table holds about 160,000 clones, 65% to 85% found once. The clonotype comes from a woman older than 75 with acute or convalescent COVID-19. Sequencing was carried out using peripheral blood. This chain uses TRBV19 with TRBJ2-1, with TRBD2 matching 12 bases. CDR3 DNA: TGTGCCAGTAGTCCTTGGACTAGCGGGATCAACAATGAGCAGTTCTTC. It specifies CASSPWTSGINNEQFF. The full variable domain, completed using reference TRBV19 and TRBJ2-1, is DGGITQSPKYLFRKEGQNVTLSCEQNLNHDAMYWYRQDPGQGLRLIYYSQIVNDFQKGDIAEGYSVSREKKESFPLTVTSAQKNPTAFYLCASSPWTSGINNEQFFGPGTRLTVL.